This T cell receptor (beta chain) derives from a study of blood T cell repertoires in COVID-19. Study as a whole: Sample material is recorded as cDNA or gDNA derived from T cells, B-cell-depleted T cells, or PBMCs.

Seattle participants joined during active infection and were tracked over time. The authors' processing: Estimation of nucleated cell counts relied on the amplification of reference gene primers. The method was immunoSEQ multiplex PCR; TCRdb's version includes in-frame clones alone and lacks a portion of them. That table supplies the V and J calls and clone size; D and trimming were determined from the DNA. The data show about 160,000 clones, with roughly 78% seen just once and more than 6.5% held by the top ten. The sequencing sample was made of peripheral blood. The clonotype originates from a woman aged 55-75 years with COVID-19, enrolled during active disease.

This CDR3 is CASRQGAVSQPQHF. The CDR3 DNA reads TGTGCCAGCAGGCAGGGGGCGGTAAGTCAGCCCCAGCATTTT. This chain connects TRBV6-6 to TRBJ1-5; 8 bases are shared with TRBD1. V shed 6 bases, J shed 6 bases, and the junction held 7 bases outside the gene matches. Per germline, CDR1 MNHNY and CDR2 SVGAGI (reference sequence). This CDR3 has 14 amino acids.